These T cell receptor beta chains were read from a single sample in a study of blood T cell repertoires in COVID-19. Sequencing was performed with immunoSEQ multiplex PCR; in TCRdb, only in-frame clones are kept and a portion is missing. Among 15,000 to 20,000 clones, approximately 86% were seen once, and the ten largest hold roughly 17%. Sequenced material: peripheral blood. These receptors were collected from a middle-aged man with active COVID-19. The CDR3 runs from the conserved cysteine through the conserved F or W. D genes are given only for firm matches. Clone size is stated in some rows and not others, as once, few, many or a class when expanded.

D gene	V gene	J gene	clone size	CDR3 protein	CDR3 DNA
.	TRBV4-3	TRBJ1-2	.	CASSQDLRGNYGYTF	TGCGCCAGCAGCCAAGATCTCCGTGGCAACTATGGCTACACCTTC
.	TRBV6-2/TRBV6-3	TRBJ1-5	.	CASSPLTGHSNQPQHF	TGTGCCAGCAGTCCGCTAACAGGGCATAGCAATCAGCCCCAGCATTTT
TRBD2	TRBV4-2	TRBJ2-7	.	CASSQDWGGEQYF	TGTGCCAGCAGCCAAGATTGGGGGGGCGAGCAGTACTTC
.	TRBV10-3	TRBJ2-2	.	CAISLGGAGTGELFF	TGTGCCATCAGTCTAGGGGGTGCGGGCACCGGGGAGCTGTTTTTT
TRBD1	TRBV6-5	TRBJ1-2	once	CASRAGTEHGYTF	TGTGCCAGCAGAGCCGGGACAGAACATGGCTACACCTTC
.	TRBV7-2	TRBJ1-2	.	CASSLEGANYGYTF	TGTGCCAGCAGCTTAGAAGGGGCTAACTATGGCTACACCTTC
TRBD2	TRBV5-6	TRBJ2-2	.	CASSLFSSGNTGELFF	TGTGCCAGCAGCTTGTTTTCTAGCGGGAACACCGGGGAGCTGTTTTTT
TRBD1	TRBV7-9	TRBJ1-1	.	CASSLEGARTEAFF	TGTGCCAGCAGCTTAGAGGGGGCGAGGACTGAAGCTTTCTTT
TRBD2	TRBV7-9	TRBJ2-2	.	CASSIAGAAGELFF	TGTGCCAGCAGCATAGCGGGAGCTGCCGGGGAGCTGTTTTTT
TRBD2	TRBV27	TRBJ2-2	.	CASSRRLAGGNTGELFF	TGTGCCAGCAGTCGGAGACTAGCGGGGGGGAACACCGGGGAGCTGTTTTTT
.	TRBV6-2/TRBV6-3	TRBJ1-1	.	CASSYTSSNTEAFF	TGTGCCAGCAGTTACACAAGTTCGAACACTGAAGCTTTCTTT
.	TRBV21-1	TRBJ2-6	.	CASTTPEYQVKGANVLTF	TGTGCCAGCACGACCCCGGAGTACCAAGTCAAGGGGGCCAACGTCCTGACTTTC
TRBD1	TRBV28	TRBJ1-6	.	CASRGTGGKRGASPLHF	TGTGCCAGCAGGGGGACAGGGGGCAAGAGGGGTGCTTCACCCCTCCACTTT
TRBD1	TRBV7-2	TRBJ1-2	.	CASSLGQGEDGYTF	TGTGCCAGCAGCTTAGGACAGGGTGAGGATGGCTACACCTTC
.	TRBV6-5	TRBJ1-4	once	CASSSLQGQNEKLFF	TGTGCCAGCAGTTCCTTACAGGGCCAGAATGAAAAACTGTTTTTT
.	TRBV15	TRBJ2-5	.	CATSKAGETQYF	TGTGCCACCAGCAAGGCCGGGGAGACCCAGTACTTC
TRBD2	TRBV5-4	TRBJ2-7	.	CASSLTATSGSPGQYF	TGTGCCAGCAGCTTGACCGCGACTAGCGGGAGCCCCGGGCAGTACTTC
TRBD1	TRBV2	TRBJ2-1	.	CASRQGADNEQFF	TGTGCCAGCCGACAGGGGGCCGACAATGAGCAGTTCTTC
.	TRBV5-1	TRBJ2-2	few	CASSPDQGFRELFF	TGCGCCAGCAGCCCTGATCAGGGTTTTAGGGAGCTGTTTTTT
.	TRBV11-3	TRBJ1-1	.	CASSPAGGVAGEAFF	TGTGCCAGCAGCCCGGCCGGGGGAGTAGCGGGTGAAGCTTTCTTT
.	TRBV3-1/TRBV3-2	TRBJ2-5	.	CASRRDQGGQETQYF	TGTGCCAGCAGGAGGGACCAGGGGGGCCAAGAGACCCAGTACTTC
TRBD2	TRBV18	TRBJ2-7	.	CASSKSSGDYEQYF	TGTGCCAGCTCAAAATCTAGCGGAGATTACGAGCAGTACTTC
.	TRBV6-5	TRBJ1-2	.	CASSLFQGSSGYTF	TGTGCCAGCAGCTTATTTCAGGGATCAAGCGGCTACACCTTC
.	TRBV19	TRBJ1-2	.	CASRETENYGYTF	TGTGCCAGTAGGGAAACAGAAAACTATGGCTACACCTTC
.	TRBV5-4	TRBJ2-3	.	CASSPNRGGGVTDTQYF	TGTGCCAGCAGCCCGAACAGGGGGGGAGGGGTCACAGATACGCAGTATTTT
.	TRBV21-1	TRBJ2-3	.	CASSNLLAGGRQAGTDTQYF	TGTGCCAGCAGCAACCTCCTAGCGGGAGGCCGCCAAGCCGGCACAGATACGCAGTATTTT
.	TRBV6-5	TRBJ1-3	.	CASRSVLGNTIYF	TGTGCCAGCAGATCAGTCCTTGGAAACACCATATATTTT
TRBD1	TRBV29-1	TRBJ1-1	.	CSVRTGGTRTEAFF	TGCAGCGTGCGGACAGGGGGGACGAGAACTGAAGCTTTCTTT
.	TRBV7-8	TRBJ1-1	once	CASSLAGQANTEAFF	TGTGCCAGCAGCTTAGCGGGGCAGGCGAACACTGAAGCTTTCTTT